The rows below give T cell receptor beta chains drawn from one sample of a study of PD-1 blockade in classical Hodgkin lymphoma. Using immunoSEQ multiplex PCR, the repertoire was profiled, and TCRdb retains in-frame clones only, with some absent. Seen here are 19,000 or so clones, 75% to 90% observed once, and the top ten hold about 14%. The sample in question was peripheral blood mononuclear cells (PBMCs), obtained before the fourth cycle of nivolumab. The receptors stem from a human donor with classical Hodgkin lymphoma. CDR3s include the opening cysteine and the closing phenylalanine or tryptophan. A D gene is named only where the DNA matches it firmly. Rows may omit the clone size; those that give it use once, few, many or a size class.

17,TRBV4-3,NA,TRBJ2-2,TRBD2,CASSQDRVAGDTGELFF,TGCGCCAGCAGCCAAGATCGGGTAGCGGGTGACACCGGGGAGCTGTTTTTT
15,TRBV19,NA,TRBJ1-5,NA,CASSRSGNSNQPQHF,TGTGCCAGTAGTAGGTCCGGGAATAGCAATCAGCCCCAGCATTTT
12,TRBV27,NA,TRBJ2-5,NA,CASSFEGETQYF,TGTGCCAGCAGTTTTGAGGGCGAGACCCAGTACTTC
14,TRBV7-2,NA,TRBJ2-3,NA,CASSLVGATDTQYF,TGTGCCAGCAGCTTAGTCGGCGCCACAGATACGCAGTATTTT
13,TRBV28,few,TRBJ1-1,NA,CASRGSSNTEAFF,TGTGCCAGCAGAGGCAGCTCGAACACTGAAGCTTTCTTT
13,TRBV30,few,TRBJ1-5,TRBD1,CAWSTGGGQPQHF,TGTGCCTGGAGTACAGGGGGCGGCCAGCCCCAGCATTTT
14,TRBV7-2,NA,TRBJ2-4,NA,CASSLAWQGDIQYF,TGTGCCAGCAGCTTAGCGTGGCAGGGAGACATTCAGTACTTC
14,TRBV7-9,NA,TRBJ2-7,NA,CASSLFEGPYEQYF,TGTGCCAGCAGCTTATTTGAGGGGCCATACGAGCAGTACTTC
14,TRBV7-8,NA,TRBJ2-3,NA,CASSLGGGGDTQYF,TGTGCCAGCAGCTTAGGCGGAGGGGGAGATACGCAGTATTTT
16,TRBV7-3,NA,TRBJ2-1,TRBD2,CASSSPGLAGVNEQFF,TGTGCCAGCAGCTCACCGGGACTAGCGGGAGTCAATGAGCAGTTCTTC
13,TRBV2,NA,TRBJ2-7,NA,CASNGGVVYEQYF,TGTGCCAGCAACGGCGGGGTCGTCTACGAGCAGTACTTC
14,TRBV27,few,TRBJ1-2,TRBD1,CASSAGQVLGGYTF,TGTGCCAGCAGTGCGGGACAGGTCTTAGGCGGCTACACCTTC
16,TRBV4-1,NA,TRBJ1-2,NA,CASSQEVLTGSGGYTF,TGCGCCAGCAGCCAAGAAGTGCTAACGGGATCTGGTGGCTACACCTTC
11,TRBV29-1,NA,TRBJ2-5,NA,CSVQGSETQYF,TGCAGCGTCCAGGGGTCCGAGACCCAGTACTTC
14,TRBV19,NA,TRBJ2-5,NA,CASSRRDTKETQYF,TGTGCCAGTAGTAGGCGGGACACCAAAGAGACCCAGTACTTC
13,TRBV7-3,NA,TRBJ2-1,NA,CASSSHSGSEQFF,TGTGCCAGCAGCTCGCATTCAGGGAGTGAGCAGTTCTTC
13,TRBV4-2,NA,TRBJ1-2,NA,CASSQRQEAGYTF,TGTGCCAGCAGCCAACGACAGGAGGCTGGCTACACCTTC
15,TRBV7-2,NA,TRBJ1-5,TRBD1,CASSSGTGGIQPQHF,TGTGCCAGCAGCTCCGGGACAGGGGGCATTCAGCCCCAGCATTTT
13,TRBV2,once,TRBJ2-1,NA,CASNYRGLNEQFF,TGTGCCAGCAATTACAGGGGACTCAATGAGCAGTTCTTC
14,TRBV6-5,few,TRBJ1-5,TRBD1,CASSLQGANQPQHF,TGTGCCAGCAGCTTACAGGGGGCCAATCAGCCCCAGCATTTT
17,TRBV5-4,NA,TRBJ2-3,TRBD2,CASSLASSGSSTDTQYF,TGTGCCAGCAGCTTGGCCTCTAGCGGTTCTAGCACAGATACGCAGTATTTT
17,TRBV18,NA,TRBJ2-1,TRBD2,CASSPKGLAGAYNEQFF,TGTGCCAGCTCACCTAAAGGACTAGCGGGGGCCTACAATGAGCAGTTCTTC
14,TRBV7-2,NA,TRBJ1-2,NA,CASSSNGGAYGYTF,TGTGCCAGCAGCTCGAATGGGGGCGCCTATGGCTACACCTTC
18,TRBV9,NA,TRBJ2-1,NA,CASSVTGALGRARNEQFF,TGTGCCAGCAGCGTAACAGGGGCGCTAGGGAGGGCCCGGAATGAGCAGTTCTTC
17,TRBV5-1,NA,TRBJ1-2,TRBD1,CASSLSKPTGTGLGYTF,TGCGCCAGCAGCTTAAGCAAACCCACCGGGACAGGGTTGGGCTACACCTTC
15,TRBV16,NA,TRBJ1-2,TRBD1,CASSHLTGGDYGYTF,TGTGCCAGCAGCCACCTGACAGGGGGCGACTATGGCTACACCTTC
16,TRBV6-1,NA,TRBJ2-5,TRBD1,CASSGTGILPQETQYF,TGTGCCAGCAGTGGGACAGGTATACTACCACAAGAGACCCAGTACTTC
13,TRBV4-3,NA,TRBJ2-7,TRBD1,CASSQHTGVEQYF,TGCGCCAGCAGCCAACATACAGGGGTCGAGCAGTACTTC
13,TRBV18,NA,TRBJ1-5,NA,CASSPLRYQPQHF,TGTGCCAGCTCACCGCTAAGGTATCAGCCCCAGCATTTT
12,TRBV11-3,NA,TRBJ2-3,NA,CASSQTGDTQYF,TGTGCCAGCAGCCAGACAGGTGATACGCAGTATTTT
13,TRBV29-1,NA,TRBJ1-5,NA,CSVAGRSNQPQHF,TGCAGCGTCGCGGGACGGAGCAATCAGCCCCAGCATTTT
12,TRBV29-1,NA,TRBJ2-2,NA,CSAGGVTGELFF,TGCAGCGCAGGGGGGGTCACCGGGGAGCTGTTTTTT
14,TRBV9,NA,TRBJ2-5,NA,CASSVAHNQETQYF,TGTGCCAGCAGCGTAGCTCACAACCAAGAGACCCAGTACTTC
19,TRBV14,NA,TRBJ1-4,NA,CASSQDKRSAEGGYEKLFF,TGTGCCAGCAGCCAAGATAAACGTTCGGCCGAGGGGGGATATGAAAAACTGTTTTTT
15,TRBV28,NA,TRBJ1-1,NA,CASGGSGTSYTEAFF,TGTGCCAGCGGGGGATCCGGGACTTCTTACACTGAAGCTTTCTTT
14,TRBV4-1,NA,TRBJ2-7,TRBD1,CASSTGTGAYEQYF,TGCGCCAGCAGCACCGGGACAGGGGCCTACGAGCAGTACTTC
17,TRBV7-6,NA,TRBJ2-7,TRBD1,CASSSHPIGTVSYEQYF,TGTGCCAGCAGCTCCCACCCTATCGGGACAGTTTCCTACGAGCAGTACTTC
13,TRBV18,NA,TRBJ1-1,NA,CASSQGRHTEAFF,TGTGCCAGCTCACAGGGGCGGCACACTGAAGCTTTCTTT
15,TRBV6-1,NA,TRBJ1-6,TRBD1,CASRGAQGASSPLHF,TGTGCCAGCAGGGGCGCACAGGGGGCGTCGTCACCCCTCCACTTT
15,TRBV28,NA,TRBJ2-3,TRBD1,CASRDRGPSTDTQYF,TGTGCCAGCAGAGACAGGGGACCCAGCACAGATACGCAGTATTTT
13,TRBV4-2,NA,TRBJ2-7,TRBD1,CASSLWDSYEQYF,TGTGCCAGCAGCCTATGGGACAGCTACGAGCAGTACTTC
14,TRBV18,NA,TRBJ2-7,NA,CASSFQGPGTEQYF,TGTGCCAGCTCCTTCCAAGGGCCCGGGACCGAGCAGTACTTC
18,TRBV18,NA,TRBJ2-7,NA,CASSPRGSGVRKIYEQYF,TGTGCCAGCTCACCACGGGGGTCTGGGGTAAGGAAAATATACGAGCAGTACTTC
15,TRBV10-3,NA,TRBJ2-1,NA,CAISASEAGYNEQFF,TGTGCCATCAGTGCTTCGGAGGCAGGGTACAATGAGCAGTTCTTC
13,TRBV7-9,NA,TRBJ2-1,NA,CASSLDWYNEQFF,TGTGCCAGCAGCTTAGACTGGTACAATGAGCAGTTCTTC
16,TRBV2,few,TRBJ2-5,TRBD2,CASSSGLAGAAGTQYF,TGTGCCAGCAGTTCAGGACTAGCGGGGGCCGCGGGGACCCAGTACTTC
16,TRBV14,NA,TRBJ2-1,TRBD2,CASSQGGLAGAGEQFF,TGTGCCAGCAGCCAAGGTGGGCTAGCGGGAGCAGGGGAGCAGTTCTTC
16,TRBV28,NA,TRBJ2-7,NA,CASSPPGRITHYEQYF,TGTGCCAGCAGCCCCCCCGGGAGAATCACCCACTACGAGCAGTACTTC
10,TRBV20-1,NA,TRBJ2-1,NA,CSVSYNEQFF,TGCAGTGTATCCTACAATGAGCAGTTCTTC
13,TRBV11-3,once,TRBJ2-3,NA,CASSRDLADTQYF,TGTGCCAGCAGCCGGGATCTAGCCGATACGCAGTATTTT
15,TRBV19,NA,TRBJ2-4,NA,CASSPGKGAKNIQYF,TGTGCCTCTAGCCCTGGAAAAGGGGCCAAAAACATTCAGTACTTC
15,TRBV4-2,NA,TRBJ1-5,NA,CASSQDASSYQPQHF,TGTGCCAGCAGCCAAGATGCGTCTTCATATCAGCCCCAGCATTTT
16,TRBV7-9,NA,TRBJ2-1,TRBD2,CASSHWTSGGYNEQFF,TGTGCCAGCAGCCACTGGACTAGCGGGGGCTACAATGAGCAGTTCTTC
14,TRBV30,NA,TRBJ1-4,NA,CAWSVGQRGEKLFF,TGTGCCTGGAGTGTTGGGCAGAGGGGAGAAAAACTGTTTTTT
14,TRBV18,once,TRBJ2-7,NA,CASSPPQELYEQYF,TGTGCCAGCTCACCACCGCAAGAGTTGTACGAGCAGTACTTC
15,TRBV10-3,NA,TRBJ1-1,NA,CAISALSIMNTEAFF,TGTGCCATCAGTGCCTTATCGATCATGAACACTGAAGCTTTCTTT
14,TRBV6-6,few,TRBJ2-7,TRBD1,CASSQGAGAYEQYF,TGTGCCAGCAGTCAGGGGGCTGGGGCCTACGAGCAGTACTTC
14,TRBV2,NA,TRBJ2-3,NA,CASGLGVSTDTQYF,TGTGCCAGCGGGCTAGGGGTGAGCACAGATACGCAGTATTTT
14,TRBV5-8,NA,TRBJ1-1,NA,CASSLGQMNTEAFF,TGTGCCAGCAGCTTGGGTCAGATGAACACTGAAGCTTTCTTT